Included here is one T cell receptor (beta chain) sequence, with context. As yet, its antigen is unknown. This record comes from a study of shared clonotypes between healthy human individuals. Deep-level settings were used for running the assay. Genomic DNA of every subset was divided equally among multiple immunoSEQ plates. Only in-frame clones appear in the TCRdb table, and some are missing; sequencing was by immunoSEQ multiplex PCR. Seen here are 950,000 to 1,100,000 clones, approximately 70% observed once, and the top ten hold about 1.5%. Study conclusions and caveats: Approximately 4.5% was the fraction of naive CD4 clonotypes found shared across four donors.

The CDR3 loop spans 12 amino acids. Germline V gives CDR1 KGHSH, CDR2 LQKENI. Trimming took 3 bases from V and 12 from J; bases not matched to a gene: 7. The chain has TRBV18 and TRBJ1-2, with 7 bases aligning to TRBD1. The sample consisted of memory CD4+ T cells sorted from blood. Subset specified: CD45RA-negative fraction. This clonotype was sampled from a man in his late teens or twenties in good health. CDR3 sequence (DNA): TGTGCCAGCTCACCCCCGACAGGGCCGAACACCTTC. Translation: CASSPPTGPNTF.